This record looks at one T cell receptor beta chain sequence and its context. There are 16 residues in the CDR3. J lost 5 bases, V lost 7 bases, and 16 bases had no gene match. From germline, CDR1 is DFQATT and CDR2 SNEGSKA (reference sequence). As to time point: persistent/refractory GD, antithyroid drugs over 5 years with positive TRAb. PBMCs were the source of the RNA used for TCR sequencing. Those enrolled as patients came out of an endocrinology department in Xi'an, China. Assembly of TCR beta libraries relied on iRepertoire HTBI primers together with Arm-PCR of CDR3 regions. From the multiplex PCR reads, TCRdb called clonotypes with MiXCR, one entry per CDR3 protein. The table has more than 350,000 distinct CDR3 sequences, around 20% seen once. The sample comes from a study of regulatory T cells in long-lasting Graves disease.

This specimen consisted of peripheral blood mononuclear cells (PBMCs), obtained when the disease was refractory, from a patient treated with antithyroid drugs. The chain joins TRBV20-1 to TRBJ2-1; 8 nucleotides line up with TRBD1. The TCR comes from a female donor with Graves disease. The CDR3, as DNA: TGCAGTGGGGGGGCGGACAGGGAGTGGACCGACAATGAGCAGTTCTTC. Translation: CSGGADREWTDNEQFF.